This TCR beta chain was documented in a study of human T cells and chemical hapten exposure. Overall study context: In the sensitization step, 2% DPC was placed on around 2 cm by around 2 cm of upper inner arm skin.

Time point noted: pre-sensitization, week 0. Treatment described: therapeutic diphenylcyclopropenone sensitization with weekly scalp DPC. Donation of samples came from alopecia patients who were 18 to 70 years old and suitable for DPC. The authors' total RNA extraction used unfractionated whole blood. One entry per CDR3 protein results from TCRdb running MiXCR on the RACE reads. The data show tens of thousands of distinct CDR3 sequences, roughly a tenth seen once. The table lists this clonotype with many counts. The source is a man aged 25-45 years with alopecia areata. Some clones in this sample may be carry-over from other donors' samples. Sequences were derived from whole blood, sampled in connection with sensitization to the hapten diphenylcyclopropenone (DPC).

The CDR3 sequence: CASNIKTGGNSPLHF. Written as DNA, the CDR3 is TGTGCCAGCAACATAAAGACAGGCGGAAATTCACCCCTCCACTTT. The chain recombines TRBV2 with TRBJ1-6, with D possibly matching TRBD1 (6 bases). Germline lookup yields CDR1 SNHLY and CDR2 FYNNEI. V was trimmed by 7 bases and J by 7 bases, leaving 17 bases between them. The CDR3 loop spans 15 amino acids.